The 22 T cell receptor beta chains listed next were all sequenced from one sample in a study of cytomegalovirus exposure and HLA in healthy donors listed by TCRdb under 2017. The library was generated by the immunoSEQ multiplex PCR assay. The multiplex PCR relied on a mix of 60 forward primers for TCR Vbeta segments and 13 reverse primers for TCR Jbeta segments. TCRdb stores this immuneACCESS table with in-frame sequences only. Part of the clones is absent; in the studies checked, under half of the shortfall reflects unresolved V genes, and no reason is known for the rest. Counted in this sample were around 140,000 clones; 79% of them appeared once. The ten most abundant clones make up roughly 0.99% of the sample. The material sequenced was PBMCs. These receptors all stem from a male donor in good health and CMV-seronegative.

The V and J genes are TRBV11-2 and TRBJ2-7; possible D gene TRBD1, 6 bases. CDR3 length: 13 residues. Germline V gene lookup returns CDR1 SGHAT and CDR2 FQNNGV. V lost 5 bases and J lost 4, with 12 bases in between. The CDR3 coding sequence is TGTGCCAGCAGCACCACAGGGCAATACGAGCAGTACTTC. Translating gives CASSTTGQYEQYF.

The chain links TRBV7-3 to TRBJ2-1, with 12 positions matching TRBD2. V was pared by 3 bases and J by 9 bases, with 3 bases of the junction left unmatched. The CDR3 extends over 14 amino acids. The V gene's germline CDR1 is SGHTA and CDR2 FQGTGA. CDR3 residues: CASSLASGGGEQFF. The CDR3 nucleotides read TGTGCCAGCAGCTTGGCTAGCGGGGGGGGTGAGCAGTTCTTC.

This clone was seen a single time. The chain links TRBV10-3 to TRBJ1-2; 9 bases fit TRBD1. With V trimmed by 9 bases and J by 4 bases, 6 bases remained unmatched. This CDR3 has 13 residues. CDR1 and CDR2 from the germline V gene are ENHRY and SYGVKD. The CDR3 DNA reads as TGTGCCATTACAGGGGGCTCGAGCTATGGCTACACCTTC. It codes for CAITGGSSYGYTF.

V usage is TRBV7-2 and J usage is TRBJ1-5; 9 bases match TRBD1. Germline lookup yields CDR1 SGHTA and CDR2 FQGNSA. The V and J ends lost 5 bases and 6 bases, in that order; junction bases with no gene match: 8. The CDR3 extends over 15 amino acids. The CDR3 loop is CASSRRTGEGQPQHF. The CDR3 coding sequence is TGTGCCAGCAGCCGACGGACAGGGGAGGGTCAGCCCCAGCATTTT.

This clone has only a few counts. The CDR3 sequence: CASSFGTGNGYTF. The CDR3 region has the DNA TGTGCCAGCAGCTTCGGGACAGGGAATGGCTACACCTTC. This chain uses TRBV7-3 with TRBJ1-2, with 9 positions matching TRBD1. This CDR3 contains 13 residues. V shed 3 bases, J shed 6 bases, and the junction held 2 bases outside the gene matches. Germline loops: CDR1 SGHTA, CDR2 FQGTGA.

The chain recombines TRBV14 with TRBJ2-5, with 9 bases matching TRBD1. The J call may be faulty, since TRBJ2-7 better matches the DNA end. This CDR3 contains 15 residues. From germline, CDR1 is SGHDN and CDR2 FVKESK. The CDR3, as DNA: TGTGCCAGCAGCCTTCGGACAGGGGATTACTACGAGCAGTACTTC. Translating gives CASSLRTGDYYEQYF.

This chain connects TRBV7-9 to TRBJ2-7; TRBD1 is a possible D gene (5 bases). The V and J ends lost 3 bases and 8 bases respectively, with 11 bases between them. Per the germline V gene, CDR1 is SEHNR and CDR2 is FQNEAQ (reference sequence). CDR3 length: 12 amino acids. The CDR3 loop reads CASSFGQGKQYF. The CDR3 bases are TGTGCCAGCAGCTTTGGGCAGGGCAAGCAGTACTTC.

V is TRBV7-2 and J is TRBJ2-1; D not resolved. Trimming stripped 3 bases from V and 4 bases from J, with 7 bases between. This CDR3 contains 13 residues. The germline CDR1 and CDR2 sequences are SGHTA and FQGNSA. CDR3 loop: CASSFTEYNEQFF. CDR3 nucleotides: TGTGCCAGCAGCTTTACAGAGTACAATGAGCAGTTCTTC.

The genes are TRBV15 and TRBJ2-7; possible D gene TRBD1, 5 bases. CDR1 and CDR2 from the germline V gene are LNHNV and YYDKDF (reference sequence). The V end was cut by 0 bases, the J end by 6 bases, with 15 bases between. The CDR3 has 15 residues. CDR3 DNA sequence: TGTGCCACCAGCAGAGATTCCAGGGATACTGGCGAGCAGTACTTC. It codes for CATSRDSRDTGEQYF.

This chain joins TRBV5-8 and TRBJ2-7, with D possibly TRBD1 on 6 matching bases. The germline V and J ends were trimmed by 0 bases and 7 bases, with 11 bases remaining between them. The CDR3 is 13 amino acids. Germline CDR1 and CDR2: SGHTS and YDEGEE. In nucleotides, the CDR3 is TGTGCCAGCAGCTTGGTCAGGGGCTCGGAGCAGTACTTC. Residues: CASSLVRGSEQYF. The full variable domain, completed using reference TRBV5-8 and TRBJ2-7, is EAGVTQSPTHLIKTRGQQATLRCSPISGHTSVYWYQQALGLGLQFLLWYDEGEERNRGNFPPRFSGRQFPNYSSELNVNALELEDSALYLCASSLVRGSEQYFGPGTRLTVT.

V and J are TRBV19 and TRBJ1-1, with 8 bases that match TRBD1. Germline V lookup: CDR1 LNHDA, CDR2 SQIVND (reference sequence). This CDR3 has 17 amino acids. Unmatched junction bases numbered 13, after V lost 1 base and J lost 6 bases. Here the CDR3 reads CASSIGPLGQGVAEAFF. Written as DNA, the CDR3 is TGTGCCAGTAGTATAGGCCCCTTAGGACAGGGAGTCGCTGAAGCTTTCTTT.

The chain uses TRBV10-3 and TRBJ1-6; 9 positions agree with TRBD1. V dropped 6 bases and J dropped 6; count of bases not matched to a gene: 0. CDR1 and CDR2 from the germline V gene are ENHRY and SYGVKD. The CDR3 runs 13 residues. CDR3: CAIRTGGNSPLHF. CDR3 bases: TGTGCCATCAGGACAGGGGGTAATTCACCCCTCCACTTT.

The rearrangement uses TRBV7-2 and TRBJ2-7; 10 bases line up with TRBD2. From germline, CDR1 is SGHTA and CDR2 FQGNSA. The CDR3 has 16 residues. After removal of 5 bases from V and 0 bases from J, the junction contained 7 bases not matched to a gene. The CDR3 DNA reads as TGTGCCAGCAGCGCAACCGGGACTAGCGTCTCCTACGAGCAGTACTTC. Translating gives CASSATGTSVSYEQYF.

Remarks on this clone: The junction differs from germline at one of its ends, possibly a read error. The rearrangement uses TRBV7-9 and TRBJ1-1; 9 nucleotides match TRBD1. The germline gives CDR1 SEHNR, CDR2 FQNEAQ (reference sequence). This CDR3 comprises 12 residues. CDR3 protein: CSSSPDRGKAFF. The CDR3, as DNA: TGTTCCAGCAGCCCGGACAGGGGTAAAGCTTTCTTT.

This clone occurred once. The V and J genes are TRBV6-6 and TRBJ1-2; D remains ambiguous. Germline V gene data show CDR1 as MNHNY and CDR2 as SVGAGI (reference sequence). There are 13 residues in the CDR3. V was cut by 7 bases and J by 4 bases, with 13 bases left in between. The CDR3 DNA follows: TGTGCCAGCACCCTCACGACGGGCTATGGCTACACCTTC. It codes for CASTLTTGYGYTF.

The J gene is TRBJ1-1, the V gene TRBV11-2; D gene uncertain. Germline V gene data show CDR1 as SGHAT and CDR2 as FQNNGV. V gave up 0 bases and J gave up 5 bases, with 10 bases separating them. The CDR3 has 14 amino acids. The CDR3 sequence is CASSLDLFRTEAFF. Written as DNA, the CDR3 is TGTGCCAGCAGCTTAGATCTGTTTCGGACTGAAGCTTTCTTT.

V is TRBV5-8 and J is TRBJ1-5; a weak D match, TRBD1 (5 bases). V lost 4 bases and J lost 3, with 17 bases in between. Germline assignment: CDR1 SGHTS and CDR2 YDEGEE. The CDR3 has 16 residues. The CDR3 nucleotides are TGTGCCAGCAGCCTGGGGGAGGGAACATACAATCAGCCCCAGCATTTT. This sequence encodes CASSLGEGTYNQPQHF.

This clone has only one observation. The V call is TRBV5-4, the J call TRBJ2-7; 9 positions agree with TRBD1. This CDR3 has 15 amino acids. Germline V gene sequence: CDR1 SGHNT, CDR2 YYREEE (reference sequence). Trimming at V came to 5 bases and at J to 6 bases, leaving 12 bases not matched to a gene. Here the CDR3 reads CASSWEGTGTAEQYF. Written as DNA, the CDR3 is TGTGCCAGCAGTTGGGAGGGGACAGGGACCGCCGAGCAGTACTTC.

The chain recombines TRBV5-5 with TRBJ2-3; 10 bases match TRBD2. Trimming removed 4 bases from V and 10 bases from J; junction bases left unmatched: 9. CDR1 and CDR2 from the germline V gene are SGHKS and YYEKEE (reference sequence). The CDR3 sequence is 14 residues long. The CDR3 loop reads CASSLSGGGRAQYF. Written as DNA, the CDR3 is TGTGCCAGCAGCCTAAGCGGGGGGGGCCGTGCGCAGTATTTT.

This chain joins TRBV5-1 and TRBJ2-3; D might be TRBD2 (7 bases). CDR1 is SGHRS, CDR2 YFSETQ, per germline. Between the trimmed V and J ends, which lost 4 bases and 2 bases, there was a span of 14 bases. The CDR3 consists of 15 residues. This CDR3 is CASSLRGAYTDTQYF. The CDR3 DNA follows: TGCGCCAGCAGCCTTCGGGGGGCCTACACAGATACGCAGTATTTT.

The chain is built from TRBV9 and TRBJ2-2; 14 positions agree with TRBD2. Germline V gene data show CDR1 as SGDLS and CDR2 as YYNGEE. Trimming removed 4 bases from V and 4 bases from J; junction bases left unmatched: 9. The CDR3 loop spans 18 amino acids. The DNA of the CDR3 is TGTGCCAGCAGCCCCCGACTAGCGGGGGGGCACGGCACCGGGGAGCTGTTTTTT. Translation gives CASSPRLAGGHGTGELFF. The whole variable domain, remainder taken from reference TRBV9 and TRBJ2-2, is DSGVTQTPKHLITATGQRVTLRCSPRSGDLSVYWYQQSLDQGLQFLIQYYNGEERAKGNILERFSAQQFPDLHSELNLSSLELGDSALYFCASSPRLAGGHGTGELFFGEGSRLTVL.

This rearrangement joins TRBV11-1 to TRBJ1-4, with no clear D. The CDR3 spans 15 residues. The ends were cut back, 5 bases at V and 3 bases at J, with 13 bases in the middle. Germline V gives CDR1 SGHAT, CDR2 FQDESV (reference sequence). The CDR3 loop is CASSTRHGPNEKLFF. CDR3 bases: TGTGCCAGCAGCACCCGACACGGCCCTAATGAAAAACTGTTTTTT.